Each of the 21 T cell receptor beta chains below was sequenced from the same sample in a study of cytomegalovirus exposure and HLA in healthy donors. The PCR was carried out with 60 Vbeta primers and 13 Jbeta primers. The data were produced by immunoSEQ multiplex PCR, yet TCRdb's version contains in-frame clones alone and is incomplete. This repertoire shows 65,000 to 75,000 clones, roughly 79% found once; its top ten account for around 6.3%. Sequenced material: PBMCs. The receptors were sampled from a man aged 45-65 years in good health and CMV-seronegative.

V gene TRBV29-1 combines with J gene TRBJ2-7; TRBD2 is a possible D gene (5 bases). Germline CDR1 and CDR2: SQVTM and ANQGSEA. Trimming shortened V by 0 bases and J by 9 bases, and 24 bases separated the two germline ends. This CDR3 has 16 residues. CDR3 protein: CSVEDKLSPTTAGQYF. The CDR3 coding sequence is TGCAGCGTTGAAGATAAGTTATCACCTACCACCGCGGGGCAGTACTTC.

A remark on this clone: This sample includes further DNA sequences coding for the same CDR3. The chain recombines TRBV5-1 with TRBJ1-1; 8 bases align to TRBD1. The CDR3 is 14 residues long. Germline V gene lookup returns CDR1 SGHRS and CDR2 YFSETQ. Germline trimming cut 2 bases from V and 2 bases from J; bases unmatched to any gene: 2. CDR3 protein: CASSLDRGNTEAFF. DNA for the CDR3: TGCGCCAGCAGCTTAGACAGGGGAAACACTGAAGCTTTCTTT.

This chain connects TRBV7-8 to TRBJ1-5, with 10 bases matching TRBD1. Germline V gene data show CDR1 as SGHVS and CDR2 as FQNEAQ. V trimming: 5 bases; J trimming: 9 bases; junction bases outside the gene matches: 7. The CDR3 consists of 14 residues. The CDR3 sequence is CASSAGQGNGPQHF. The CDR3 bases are TGTGCCAGCAGCGCGGGACAGGGGAATGGGCCCCAGCATTTT.

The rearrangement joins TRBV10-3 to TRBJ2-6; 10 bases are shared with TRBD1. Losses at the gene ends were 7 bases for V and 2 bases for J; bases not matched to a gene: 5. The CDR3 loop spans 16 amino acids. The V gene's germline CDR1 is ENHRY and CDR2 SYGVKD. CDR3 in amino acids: CAIKGQGKAGANVLTF. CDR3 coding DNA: TGTGCCATCAAGGGACAGGGGAAGGCTGGGGCCAACGTCCTGACTTTC.

The CDR3 bases are TGTGCCAGCAGTTTGGAGATGACTGAAGCTTTCTTT. Translated, it gives CASSLEMTEAFF. J is TRBJ1-1 and V is TRBV28; D remains ambiguous. Trimming took 3 bases from V and 5 from J, leaving 7 bases between them. The CDR3 covers 12 residues. Germline CDR1 and CDR2: MDHEN and SYDVKM. Supplemented by reference TRBV28 and TRBJ1-1, the full variable domain reads DVKVTQSSRYLVKRTGEKVFLECVQDMDHENMFWYRQDPGLGLRLIYFSYDVKMKEKGDIPEGYSVSREKKERFSLILESASTNQTSMYLCASSLEMTEAFFGQGTRLTVV.

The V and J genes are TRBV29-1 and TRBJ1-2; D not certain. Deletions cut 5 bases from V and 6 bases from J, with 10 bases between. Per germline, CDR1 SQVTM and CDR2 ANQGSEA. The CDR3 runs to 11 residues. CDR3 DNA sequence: TGCAGCGTTATTGGCAACGATGGCTACACCTTC. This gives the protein CSVIGNDGYTF.

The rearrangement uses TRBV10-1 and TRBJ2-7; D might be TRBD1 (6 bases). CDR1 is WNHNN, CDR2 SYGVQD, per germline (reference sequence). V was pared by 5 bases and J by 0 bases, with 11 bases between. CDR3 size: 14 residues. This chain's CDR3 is CASSTGTHSYEQYF. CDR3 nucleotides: TGCGCCAGCAGTACCGGGACACACTCCTACGAGCAGTACTTC.

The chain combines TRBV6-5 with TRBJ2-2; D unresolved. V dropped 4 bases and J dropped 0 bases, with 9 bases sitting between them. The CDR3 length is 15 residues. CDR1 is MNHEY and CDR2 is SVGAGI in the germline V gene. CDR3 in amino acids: CASSFGRTNTGELFF. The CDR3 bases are TGTGCCAGCAGTTTTGGCAGGACGAACACCGGGGAGCTGTTTTTT.

The chain's CDR3 is CASSLGQGSHEQYF. For the CDR3, the DNA is TGCGCCAGCAGCTTGGGACAGGGTAGTCACGAGCAGTACTTC. This chain uses TRBV5-1 with TRBJ2-7; TRBD1 matches at 7 bases. With 0 bases clipped from V and 5 bases from J, the junction kept 5 bases outside the gene matches. The CDR3 extends over 14 amino acids. The germline V gene has CDR1 SGHRS and CDR2 YFSETQ.

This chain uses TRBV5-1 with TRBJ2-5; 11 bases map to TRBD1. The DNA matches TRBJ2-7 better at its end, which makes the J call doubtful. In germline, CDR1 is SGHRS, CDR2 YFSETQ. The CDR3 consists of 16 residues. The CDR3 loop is CASSPSRTGGRYEQYF. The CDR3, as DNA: TGCGCCAGCAGCCCCTCCCGGACAGGGGGCAGATACGAGCAGTACTTC.

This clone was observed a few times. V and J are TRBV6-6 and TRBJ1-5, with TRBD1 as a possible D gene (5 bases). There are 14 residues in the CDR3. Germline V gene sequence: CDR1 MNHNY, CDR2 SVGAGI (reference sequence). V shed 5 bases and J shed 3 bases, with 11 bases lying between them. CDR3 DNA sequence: TGTGCCAGCAGTCCCCCGGGGGACAATCAGCCCCAGCATTTT. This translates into CASSPPGDNQPQHF.

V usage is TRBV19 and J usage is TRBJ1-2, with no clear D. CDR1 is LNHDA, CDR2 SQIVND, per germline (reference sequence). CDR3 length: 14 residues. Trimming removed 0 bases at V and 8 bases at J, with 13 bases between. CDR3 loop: CASSIDIRGRGYTF. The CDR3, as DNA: TGTGCCAGTAGTATAGATATACGGGGTCGGGGCTACACCTTC.

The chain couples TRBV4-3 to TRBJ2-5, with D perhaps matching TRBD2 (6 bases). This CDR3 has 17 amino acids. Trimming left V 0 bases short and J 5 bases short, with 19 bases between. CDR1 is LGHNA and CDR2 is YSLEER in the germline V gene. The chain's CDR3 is CASSQEMRGPSGETQYF. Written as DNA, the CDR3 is TGCGCCAGCAGCCAAGAAATGCGGGGACCCAGCGGGGAGACCCAGTACTTC.

The CDR3 nucleotides read TGTGCCAGCAGCGCGAGGAGGACAGCCACAGATACGCAGTATTTT. Its translation is CASSARRTATDTQYF. The chain employs TRBV7-6 and TRBJ2-3; possibly TRBD1 for D (6 bases). This CDR3 is 15 amino acids long. V lost 5 bases and J lost 2, with 14 bases in between. CDR1 is SGHVS, CDR2 FNYEAQ, per germline.

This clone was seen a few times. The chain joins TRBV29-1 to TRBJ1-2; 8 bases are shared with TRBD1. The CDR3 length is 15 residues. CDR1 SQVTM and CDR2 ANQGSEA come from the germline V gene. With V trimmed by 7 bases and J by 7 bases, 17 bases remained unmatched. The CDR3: CSAELNDRGWAGYTF. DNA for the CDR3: TGCAGCGCCGAATTAAATGACAGGGGATGGGCTGGCTACACCTTC.

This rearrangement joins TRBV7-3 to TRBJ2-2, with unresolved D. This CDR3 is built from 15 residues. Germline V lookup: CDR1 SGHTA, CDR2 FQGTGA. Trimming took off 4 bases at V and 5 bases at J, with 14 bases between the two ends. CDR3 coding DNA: TGTGCCAGCAGCTCATCTCCCGGGTCTACCGGGGAGCTGTTTTTT. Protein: CASSSSPGSTGELFF.

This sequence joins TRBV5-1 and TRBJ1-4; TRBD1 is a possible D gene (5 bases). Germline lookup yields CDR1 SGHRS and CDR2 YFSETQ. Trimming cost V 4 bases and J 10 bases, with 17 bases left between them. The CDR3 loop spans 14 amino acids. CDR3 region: CASSHPGEGGKLFF. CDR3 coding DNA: TGCGCCAGCAGCCATCCGGGGGAGGGCGGAAAACTGTTTTTT.

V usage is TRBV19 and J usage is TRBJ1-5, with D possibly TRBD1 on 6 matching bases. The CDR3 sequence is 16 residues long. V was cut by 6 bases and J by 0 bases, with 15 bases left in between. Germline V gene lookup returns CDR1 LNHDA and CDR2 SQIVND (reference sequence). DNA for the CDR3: TGTGCCAGTAGGCCGACAGGCGGGTATAGCAATCAGCCCCAGCATTTT. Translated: CASRPTGGYSNQPQHF. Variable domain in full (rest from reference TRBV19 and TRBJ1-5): DGGITQSPKYLFRKEGQNVTLSCEQNLNHDAMYWYRQDPGQGLRLIYYSQIVNDFQKGDIAEGYSVSREKKESFPLTVTSAQKNPTAFYLCASRPTGGYSNQPQHFGDGTRLSIL.

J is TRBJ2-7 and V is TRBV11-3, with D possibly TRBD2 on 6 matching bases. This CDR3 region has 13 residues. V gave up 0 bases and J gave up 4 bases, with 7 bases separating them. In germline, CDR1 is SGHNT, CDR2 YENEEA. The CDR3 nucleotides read TGTGCCAGCAGCTTAGAGGGGGGATACGAGCAGTACTTC. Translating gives CASSLEGGYEQYF. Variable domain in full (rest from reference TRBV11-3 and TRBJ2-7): EAGVVQSPRYKIIEKKQPVAFWCNPISGHNTLYWYLQNLGQGPELLIRYENEEAVDDSQLPKDRFSAERLKGVDSTLKIQPAELGDSAVYLCASSLEGGYEQYFGPGTRLTVT.

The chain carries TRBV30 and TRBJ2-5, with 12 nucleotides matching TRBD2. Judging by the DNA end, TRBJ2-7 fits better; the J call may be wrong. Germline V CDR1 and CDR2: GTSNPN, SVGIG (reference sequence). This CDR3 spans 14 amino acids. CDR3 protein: CAWSVGLAGYEQYF. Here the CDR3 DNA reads TGTGCCTGGAGTGTAGGACTAGCGGGATACGAGCAGTACTTC.

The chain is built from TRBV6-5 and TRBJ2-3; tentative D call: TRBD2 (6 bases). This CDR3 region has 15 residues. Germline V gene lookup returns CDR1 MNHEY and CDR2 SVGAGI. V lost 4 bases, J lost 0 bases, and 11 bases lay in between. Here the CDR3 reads CASSWDFASTDTQYF. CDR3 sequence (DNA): TGTGCCAGCAGTTGGGACTTTGCTAGCACAGATACGCAGTATTTT.